The sequence of this T cell receptor beta chain was determined in a study of shared clonotypes between healthy human individuals. In this sample, this clone turned up a few times. The CDR3 contains 13 residues. V lost 7 bases to trimming and J lost 1 base, with 10 bases between them. Germline values: CDR1 MNHNS, CDR2 SASEGT. Using immunoSEQ multiplex PCR, the repertoire was profiled, and TCRdb retains in-frame clones only, with some absent. The sample comprises around 500,000 clones, about three quarters of which are singletons, and 10% to 15% rests with the top ten. Sequencing used PBMCs. V is TRBV6-1 and J is TRBJ1-2, with no clear D. The sequence was obtained from a woman between 40 and 55 years old in good health. Some clones in this sample may be carry-over from other donors' samples. The CDR3 nucleotides read TGTGCCAGCAACATGATTCTTAACTATGGCTACACCTTC. Translating gives CASNMILNYGYTF.